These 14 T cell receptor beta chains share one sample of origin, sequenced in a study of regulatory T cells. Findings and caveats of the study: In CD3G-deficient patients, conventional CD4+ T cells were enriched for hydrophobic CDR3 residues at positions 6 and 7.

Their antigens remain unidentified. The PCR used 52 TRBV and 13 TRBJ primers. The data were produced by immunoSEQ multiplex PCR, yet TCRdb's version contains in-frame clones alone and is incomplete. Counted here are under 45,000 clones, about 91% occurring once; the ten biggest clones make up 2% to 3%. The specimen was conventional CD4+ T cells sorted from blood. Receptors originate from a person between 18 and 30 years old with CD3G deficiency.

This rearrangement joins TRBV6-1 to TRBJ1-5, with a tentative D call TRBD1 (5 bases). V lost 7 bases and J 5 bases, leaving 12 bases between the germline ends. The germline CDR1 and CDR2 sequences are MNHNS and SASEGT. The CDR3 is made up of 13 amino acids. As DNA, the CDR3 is TGTGCCAGCACTTTCGCCAGGGATCAGCCCCAGCATTTT. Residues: CASTFARDQPQHF.

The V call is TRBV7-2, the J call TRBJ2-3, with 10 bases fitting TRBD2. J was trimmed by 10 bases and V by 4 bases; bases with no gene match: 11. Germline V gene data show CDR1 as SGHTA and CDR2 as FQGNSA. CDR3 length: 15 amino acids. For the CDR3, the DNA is TGTGCCAGCAGCTCCACCAGCGGGGGGGCCGGAGCGCAGTATTTT. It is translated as CASSSTSGGAGAQYF.

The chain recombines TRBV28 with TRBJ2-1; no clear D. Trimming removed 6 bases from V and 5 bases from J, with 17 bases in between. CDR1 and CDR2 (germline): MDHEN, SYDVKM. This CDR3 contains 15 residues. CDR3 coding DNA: TGTGCCAGCAGCCACTATGGCCGAGGTGACAATGAGCAGTTCTTC. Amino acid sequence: CASSHYGRGDNEQFF.

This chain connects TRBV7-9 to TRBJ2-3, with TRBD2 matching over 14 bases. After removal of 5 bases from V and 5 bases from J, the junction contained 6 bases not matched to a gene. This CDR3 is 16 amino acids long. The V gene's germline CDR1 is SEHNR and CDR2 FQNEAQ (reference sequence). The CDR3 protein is CASSPGLAGAGDTQYF. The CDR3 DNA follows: TGTGCCAGCAGCCCGGGACTAGCGGGAGCTGGAGATACGCAGTATTTT.

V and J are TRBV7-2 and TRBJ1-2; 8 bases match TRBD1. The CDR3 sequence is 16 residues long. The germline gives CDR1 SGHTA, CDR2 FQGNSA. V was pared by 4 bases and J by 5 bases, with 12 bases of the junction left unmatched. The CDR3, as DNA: TGTGCCAGCAGCTCCCAGGACGGACAGGGCGGGTATGGCTACACCTTC. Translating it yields CASSSQDGQGGYGYTF.

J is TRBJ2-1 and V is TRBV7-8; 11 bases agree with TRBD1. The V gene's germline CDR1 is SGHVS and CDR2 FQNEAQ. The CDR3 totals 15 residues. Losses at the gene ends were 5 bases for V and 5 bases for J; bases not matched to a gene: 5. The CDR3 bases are TGTGCCAGCAGCCTCGGGACAGGGGGGAACAATGAGCAGTTCTTC. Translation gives CASSLGTGGNNEQFF.

This CDR3 reads CATRARGNEQFF. CDR3 in DNA: TGTGCCACCAGGGCTAGGGGCAATGAGCAGTTCTTC. The chain carries TRBV10-3 and TRBJ2-1, with D possibly TRBD1 on 5 matching bases. This CDR3 comprises 12 residues. V dropped 10 bases and J dropped 6 bases, with 13 bases sitting between them. Germline lookup yields CDR1 ENHRY and CDR2 SYGVKD.

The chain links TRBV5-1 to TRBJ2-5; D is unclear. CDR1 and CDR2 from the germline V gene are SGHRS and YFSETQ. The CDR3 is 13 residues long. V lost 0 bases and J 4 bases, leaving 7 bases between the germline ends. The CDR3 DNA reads TGCGCCAGCAGCTTGGCCGAACGAGAGACCCAGTACTTC. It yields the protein CASSLAERETQYF.

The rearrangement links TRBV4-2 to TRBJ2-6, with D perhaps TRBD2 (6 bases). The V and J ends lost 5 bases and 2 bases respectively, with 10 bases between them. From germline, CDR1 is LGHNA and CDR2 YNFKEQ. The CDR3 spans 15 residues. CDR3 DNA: TGTGCCAGCAGCTTATCGGGGGCTGGGGCCAACGTCCTGACTTTC. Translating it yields CASSLSGAGANVLTF.

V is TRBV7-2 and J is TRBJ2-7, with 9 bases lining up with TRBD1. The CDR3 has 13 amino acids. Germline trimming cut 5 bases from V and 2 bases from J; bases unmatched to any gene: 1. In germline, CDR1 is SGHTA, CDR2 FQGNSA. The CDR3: CASSRDRAYEQYF. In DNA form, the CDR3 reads TGTGCCAGCAGCCGGGACAGGGCCTACGAGCAGTACTTC.

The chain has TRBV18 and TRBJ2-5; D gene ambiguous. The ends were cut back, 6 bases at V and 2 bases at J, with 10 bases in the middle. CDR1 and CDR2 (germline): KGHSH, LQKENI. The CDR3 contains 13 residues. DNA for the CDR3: TGTGCCAGCTCCCTCGGCTCTCAAGAGACCCAGTACTTC. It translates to CASSLGSQETQYF.

Here the CDR3 DNA reads TGTGCCAGCAGCCACGGGACGGCGAACTATGGCTACACCTTC. It codes for CASSHGTANYGYTF. The chain carries TRBV6-1 and TRBJ1-2, with D perhaps TRBD1 (5 bases). The CDR3 length is 14 residues. Between the trimmed V and J ends, which lost 6 bases and 2 bases, there was a span of 13 bases. Germline assignment: CDR1 MNHNS and CDR2 SASEGT.

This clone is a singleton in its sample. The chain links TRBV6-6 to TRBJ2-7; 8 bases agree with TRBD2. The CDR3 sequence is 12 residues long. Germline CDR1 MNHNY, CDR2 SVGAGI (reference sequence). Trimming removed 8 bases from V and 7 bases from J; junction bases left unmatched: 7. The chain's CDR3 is CASARGGSEQYF. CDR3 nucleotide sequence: TGTGCCAGCGCCCGCGGGGGGAGTGAGCAGTACTTC.

The CDR3 protein is CASSAWEGGTEAFF. Written as DNA, the CDR3 is TGCGCCAGCAGCGCCTGGGAGGGTGGAACTGAAGCTTTCTTT. V and J are TRBV5-1 and TRBJ1-1; D is unresolved. This CDR3 spans 14 amino acids. V dropped 4 bases and J dropped 5 bases, with 15 bases sitting between them. Germline assignment: CDR1 SGHRS and CDR2 YFSETQ.